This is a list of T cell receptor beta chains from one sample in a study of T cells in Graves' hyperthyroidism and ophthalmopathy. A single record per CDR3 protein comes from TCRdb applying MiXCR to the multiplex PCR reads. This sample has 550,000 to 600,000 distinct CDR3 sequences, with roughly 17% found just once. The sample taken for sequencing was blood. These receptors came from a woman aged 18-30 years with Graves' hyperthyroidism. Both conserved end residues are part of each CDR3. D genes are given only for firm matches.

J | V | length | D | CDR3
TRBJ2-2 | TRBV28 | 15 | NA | CASSFGLGAPGELFF
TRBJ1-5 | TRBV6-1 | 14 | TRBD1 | CASSVQGRYQPQHF
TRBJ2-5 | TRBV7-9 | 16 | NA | CASSLEYPLLQETQYF
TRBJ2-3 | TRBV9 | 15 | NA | CASSVAAVSTDTQYF
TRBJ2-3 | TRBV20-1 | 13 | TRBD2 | CSPEAGGRDTQYF
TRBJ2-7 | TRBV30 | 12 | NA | CAWSGGFDEQYF
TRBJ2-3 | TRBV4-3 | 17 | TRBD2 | CASSQYTEAGSTDTQYF
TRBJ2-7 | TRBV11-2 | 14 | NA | CASSFGGRNYEQYF
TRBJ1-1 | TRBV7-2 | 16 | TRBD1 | CASSPPAGQGATEAFF
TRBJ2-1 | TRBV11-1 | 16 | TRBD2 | CASRFGLADTYNEQFF
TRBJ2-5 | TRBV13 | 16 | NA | CASSFRKDASQETQYF
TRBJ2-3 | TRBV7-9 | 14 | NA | CASSLPDSTDTQYF
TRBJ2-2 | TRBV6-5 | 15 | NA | CASSYLRVGIGELFF
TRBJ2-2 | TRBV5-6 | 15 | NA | CASSTPGAGTGELFF
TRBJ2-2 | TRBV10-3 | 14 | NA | CATEQQRNTGELFF
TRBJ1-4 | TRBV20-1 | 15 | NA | CSARPDRVLTEKLFF
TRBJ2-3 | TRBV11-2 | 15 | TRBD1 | CASSLGDRGADTQYF
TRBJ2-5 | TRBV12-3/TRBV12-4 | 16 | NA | CASSLALAGDKETQYF
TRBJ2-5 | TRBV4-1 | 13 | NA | CASSRSPGETQYF
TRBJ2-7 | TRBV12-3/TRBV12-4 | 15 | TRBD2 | CASSLSAVAGGEQYF
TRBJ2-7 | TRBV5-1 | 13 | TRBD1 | CASSRDRDHEQYF
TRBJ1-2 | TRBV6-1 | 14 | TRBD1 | CASSGDRGWDGYTF
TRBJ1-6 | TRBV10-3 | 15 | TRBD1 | CAISGTGNYNSPLHF
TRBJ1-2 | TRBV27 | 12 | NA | CATRDANYGYTF
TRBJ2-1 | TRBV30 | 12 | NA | CASSTVDNEQFF
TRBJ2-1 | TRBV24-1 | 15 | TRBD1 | CATSDWDRGGNEQFF
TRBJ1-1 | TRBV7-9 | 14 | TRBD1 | CASSNGQGIAEAFF
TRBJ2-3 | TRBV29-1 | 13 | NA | CSVDVTYTDTQYF
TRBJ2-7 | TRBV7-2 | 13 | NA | CASSNGMGREQYF
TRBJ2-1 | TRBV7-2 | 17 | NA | CASSLAIRSGNGNEQFF
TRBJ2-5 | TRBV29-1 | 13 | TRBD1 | CSVEGDRVETQYF